The 32 T cell receptor beta chains in this list originate from one sample, sequenced in a study of T cell responses to AZD1222 COVID-19 vaccine. The assay was immunoSEQ multiplex PCR, and TCRdb's table has in-frame clones only and misses some. The sample lists nearly 110,000 clones; about 90% were seen once. Sequencing used peripheral blood, obtained 28 days after the second AZD1222 dose. These receptor sequences come from an adult who received the AZD1222 COVID-19 vaccine.

The gene calls are TRBV18 and TRBJ1-1; no firm D call. This CDR3 is built from 13 residues. The germline V gene has CDR1 KGHSH and CDR2 LQKENI. V was shortened by 7 bases and J by 2 bases, with 11 bases between the two germline ends. In DNA form, the CDR3 reads TGTGCCAGCTGCGCTGCGGCCAACACTGAAGCTTTCTTT. Its translation is CASCAAANTEAFF.

The chain employs TRBV27 and TRBJ1-1; 8 bases are a match to TRBD1. This CDR3 is built from 17 residues. The junction had 12 bases not matched to a gene; V was cut back by 6 bases and J by 0 bases. Germline-derived CDR1 and CDR2 are MNHEY and SMNVEV (reference sequence). CDR3 protein: CASSPGLDRALNTEAFF. For the CDR3, the DNA is TGTGCCAGCAGCCCTGGGCTGGACAGGGCTTTGAACACTGAAGCTTTCTTT.

The chain is built from TRBV3-1 (or the pseudogene TRBV3-2) and TRBJ1-4; 10 bases match TRBD1. The CDR3 spans 17 residues. V was pared by 1 base and J by 0 bases, with 2 bases of the junction left unmatched. In germline, CDR1 is LGHDT, CDR2 YNNKEL (reference sequence). The CDR3 DNA sequence: TGTGCCAGCAGCCAAGGCGGACAGGGGGCAACTAATGAAAAACTGTTTTTT. As protein: CASSQGGQGATNEKLFF.

In nucleotides, the CDR3 is TGTGCCAGCAGCCGATTAGGTAGCCCCCAAGTGGGAGCTTTCTTT. Translating gives CASSRLGSPQVGAFF. The V call is TRBV3-1 (or the pseudogene TRBV3-2), the J call TRBJ1-1; no firm D call. CDR1 is LGHDT and CDR2 is YNNKEL in the germline V gene (reference sequence). The V end lost 4 bases, the J end lost 10 bases, and 22 bases lay between the germline ends. The CDR3 has 15 amino acids.

This clone occurred once. The V and J genes are TRBV3-1 (or the pseudogene TRBV3-2) and TRBJ1-6; a possible D gene is TRBD1 (6 bases). Between the trimmed V and J ends, which lost 3 bases and 0 bases, there was a span of 12 bases. The CDR3 extends over 17 amino acids. CDR1 and CDR2 from the germline V gene are LGHDT and YNNKEL (reference sequence). The CDR3 DNA reads TGTGCCAGCAGCCAGAGACAGGAGAGCTCCTATAATTCACCCCTCCACTTT. Its protein is CASSQRQESSYNSPLHF.

This sequence joins TRBV9 and TRBJ1-1; tentative D call: TRBD1 (5 bases). Trimming took 0 bases from V and 1 from J, leaving 10 bases between them. Per the germline V gene, CDR1 is SGDLS and CDR2 is YYNGEE. The CDR3 has 15 residues. CDR3 nucleotides: TGTGCCAGCAGCGTAGAAGGGGACCCGAACACTGAAGCTTTCTTT. It encodes CASSVEGDPNTEAFF.

The rearrangement links TRBV5-6 to TRBJ1-2, with D possibly being TRBD1 (5 bases). CDR1 SGHDT and CDR2 YYEEEE come from the germline V gene. This CDR3 spans 13 amino acids. V lost 2 bases and J lost 2, with 7 bases in between. The CDR3 here is CASSLGANYGYTF. The DNA for the CDR3 is TGTGCCAGCAGCTTAGGGGCCAACTATGGCTACACCTTC.

The J gene is TRBJ2-7, the V gene TRBV2; 7 bases match TRBD2. Germline-derived CDR1 and CDR2 are SNHLY and FYNNEI. The CDR3 consists of 15 residues. Germline trimming cut 7 bases from V and 3 bases from J; bases unmatched to any gene: 12. The CDR3 sequence: CASTFNRDYIYEQYF. The CDR3 bases are TGTGCCAGCACCTTCAACCGGGACTACATCTACGAGCAGTACTTC. The complete variable domain, with remaining parts taken from reference TRBV2 and TRBJ2-7, reads EPEVTQTPSHQVTQMGQEVILRCVPISNHLYFYWYRQILGQKVEFLVSFYNNEISEKSEIFDDQFSVERPDGSNFTLKIRSTKLEDSAMYFCASTFNRDYIYEQYFGPGTRLTVT.

The chain carries TRBV7-2 and TRBJ2-7, with D unclear. Germline-derived CDR1 and CDR2 are SGHTA and FQGNSA. CDR3 length: 15 residues. Trimming took off 1 base at V and 6 bases at J, with 16 bases between the two ends. CDR3 DNA: TGTGCCAGCAGCTTAGGGTCTACAGCCTACGCCGAGCAGTACTTC. As protein: CASSLGSTAYAEQYF. Combining the CDR3 with reference TRBV7-2 and TRBJ2-7 gives the whole variable domain GAGVSQSPSNKVTEKGKDVELRCDPISGHTALYWYRQSLGQGLEFLIYFQGNSAPDKSGLPSDRFSAERTGGSVSTLTIQRTQQEDSAVYLCASSLGSTAYAEQYFGPGTRLTVT.

The rearrangement links TRBV6-4 to TRBJ2-4; D is possibly TRBD2 (5 bases). With 3 bases removed from V and 4 bases from J, the gap between germline ends came to 7 bases. The CDR3 is made up of 13 amino acids. Germline CDR1 and CDR2: MRHNA and SNTAGT. The CDR3 nucleotides are TGTGCCAGCAGTGAGGGCGGGAAAAACATTCAGTACTTC. Its protein is CASSEGGKNIQYF.

CDR3 loop: CASSQDLGNTGELFF. CDR3 DNA: TGTGCCAGCAGCCAAGATCTGGGGAACACCGGGGAGCTGTTTTTT. The chain combines TRBV3-1 (or the pseudogene TRBV3-2) with TRBJ2-2; D is ambiguous. Germline V gene data show CDR1 as LGHDT and CDR2 as YNNKEL (reference sequence). V was trimmed by 0 bases and J by 1 base, leaving 6 bases between them. The CDR3 length is 15 residues.

V is TRBV5-1 and J is TRBJ1-1; 9 bases map to TRBD1. CDR3 length equals 16 residues. Per germline, CDR1 SGHRS and CDR2 YFSETQ. V shed 4 bases, J shed 0 bases, and the junction held 7 bases outside the gene matches. This CDR3 is CASSQPGQGMNTEAFF. For the CDR3, the DNA is TGCGCCAGCAGCCAACCGGGACAGGGAATGAACACTGAAGCTTTCTTT.

V is TRBV6-5 and J is TRBJ1-1; D is unclear. Germline CDR1 is MNHEY and CDR2 is SVGAGI. The CDR3 contains 13 residues. Trimming cost V 2 bases and J 6 bases, with 10 bases left between them. The CDR3, as DNA: TGTGCCAGCAGTTACGGAGTAGGCGCTGAAGCTTTCTTT. Its translation is CASSYGVGAEAFF.

The V call is TRBV9, the J call TRBJ1-4; TRBD1 agrees at 9 bases. CDR3 length equals 16 residues. In germline, CDR1 is SGDLS, CDR2 YYNGEE. The V gene end was trimmed by 3 bases and the J gene end by 5 bases; junction bases not matched to a gene: 8. CDR3 in DNA: TGTGCCAGCAGCGCAGTGGCGGGACAGGGAAATGAAAAACTGTTTTTT. It is translated as CASSAVAGQGNEKLFF.

CDR3 in amino acids: CASSLGTPTYEQYF. The CDR3 DNA sequence: TGTGCCAGCAGCCTCGGGACACCAACCTACGAGCAGTACTTC. V and J are TRBV7-8 and TRBJ2-7; D is possibly TRBD1 (6 bases). This CDR3 is built from 14 residues. Per the germline V gene, CDR1 is SGHVS and CDR2 is FQNEAQ. The V end was cut by 5 bases, the J end by 2 bases, with 13 bases between.

The V gene is TRBV20-1, the J gene TRBJ1-6; D remains ambiguous. Germline assignment: CDR1 DFQATT and CDR2 SNEGSKA (reference sequence). Trimming took off 7 bases at V and 6 bases at J, with 1 base between the two ends. CDR3 length equals 9 residues. The CDR3 here is CSGNSPLHF. The CDR3 DNA reads as TGCAGTGGTAATTCACCCCTCCACTTT.

J is TRBJ1-2 and V is TRBV2; D ambiguous. V was pared by 7 bases and J by 0 bases, with 15 bases between. Germline-derived CDR1 and CDR2 are SNHLY and FYNNEI. CDR3 length: 15 residues. The CDR3 is CASMFGPQANYGYTF. The CDR3 DNA is TGTGCCAGCATGTTTGGGCCGCAAGCTAACTATGGCTACACCTTC.

This chain links TRBV9 with TRBJ1-5, with D possibly TRBD1 on 6 matching bases. This CDR3 is 15 amino acids long. V lost 0 bases to trimming and J lost 4 bases, with 11 bases between them. Germline V gene data show CDR1 as SGDLS and CDR2 as YYNGEE. CDR3 in DNA: TGTGCCAGCAGCGTAGGAGGGACACGAAATCAGCCCCAGCATTTT. It translates to CASSVGGTRNQPQHF.

The chain uses TRBV3-1 (or the pseudogene TRBV3-2) and TRBJ2-1, with D hard to call. V lost 3 bases to trimming and J lost 5 bases, with 14 bases between them. The CDR3 loop spans 15 amino acids. The germline V gene encodes CDR1 LGHDT and CDR2 YNNKEL (reference sequence). Here the CDR3 DNA reads TGTGCCAGCAGCCAGCCCGCCAAGAGAAACAATGAGCAGTTCTTC. This gives the protein CASSQPAKRNNEQFF.

The chain has TRBV7-9 and TRBJ1-1; D is unresolved. The CDR3 loop spans 13 amino acids. Germline-derived CDR1 and CDR2 are SEHNR and FQNEAQ (reference sequence). V lost 4 bases to trimming and J lost 4 bases, with 10 bases between them. The CDR3 loop reads CASSSISGTEAFF. The CDR3 DNA is TGTGCCAGCAGCTCCATATCAGGCACTGAAGCTTTCTTT.

J is TRBJ1-5 and V is TRBV6-5, with a weak D call TRBD1 (5 bases). V shed 6 bases and J shed 2 bases, with 14 bases lying between them. Germline values: CDR1 MNHEY, CDR2 SVGAGI. This CDR3 has 15 amino acids. CDR3 sequence (DNA): TGTGCCAGCAGACCCGGGGGGGGTGGCAATCAGCCCCAGCATTTT. The encoded protein is CASRPGGGGNQPQHF.

The J gene is TRBJ1-5, the V gene TRBV5-8; 7 nucleotides align to TRBD1. Germline V gene lookup returns CDR1 SGHTS and CDR2 YDEGEE. The V and J ends lost 4 bases and 7 bases, in that order; junction bases with no gene match: 11. The CDR3 extends over 15 amino acids. CDR3 nucleotide sequence: TGTGCCAGCAGCCCACTTGACAGGGAGGCCCAGCCCCAGCATTTT. Its protein is CASSPLDREAQPQHF. Looking up the rest from reference TRBV5-8 and TRBJ1-5 gives the full variable domain: EAGVTQSPTHLIKTRGQQATLRCSPISGHTSVYWYQQALGLGLQFLLWYDEGEERNRGNFPPRFSGRQFPNYSSELNVNALELEDSALYLCASSPLDREAQPQHFGDGTRLSIL.

The chain is built from TRBV9 and TRBJ1-6, with a possible D match to TRBD1 (6 bases). CDR3 size: 16 residues. Trimming cost V 0 bases and J 7 bases, with 14 bases left between them. The germline gives CDR1 SGDLS, CDR2 YYNGEE. The CDR3 region is CASSVVPDSFNSPLHF. The CDR3 bases are TGTGCCAGCAGCGTAGTTCCGGACAGCTTCAATTCACCCCTCCACTTT.

CDR3 in amino acids: CASSVVGGGRTDTQYF. CDR3 in DNA: TGTGCCAGCAGCGTAGTAGGTGGGGGCCGGACAGATACGCAGTATTTT. The V gene is TRBV9, the J gene TRBJ2-3; a possible D gene is TRBD1 (6 bases). The V and J ends lost 0 bases and 3 bases respectively, with 14 bases between them. The germline V gene has CDR1 SGDLS and CDR2 YYNGEE. CDR3 length equals 16 residues. The complete variable domain, with remaining parts taken from reference TRBV9 and TRBJ2-3, reads DSGVTQTPKHLITATGQRVTLRCSPRSGDLSVYWYQQSLDQGLQFLIQYYNGEERAKGNILERFSAQQFPDLHSELNLSSLELGDSALYFCASSVVGGGRTDTQYFGPGTRLTVL.

The chain links TRBV9 to TRBJ2-7, with a possible D match to TRBD2 (6 bases). Deletions cut 0 bases from V and 7 bases from J, with 14 bases between. CDR3 length equals 14 residues. The germline V gene has CDR1 SGDLS and CDR2 YYNGEE. CDR3 region: CASSVGGGEREQYF. The CDR3 DNA follows: TGTGCCAGCAGCGTAGGTGGAGGGGAAAGAGAGCAGTACTTC.

This chain uses TRBV5-8 with TRBJ1-6; 12 bases align to TRBD1. The CDR3 sequence is 17 residues long. CDR1 is SGHTS, CDR2 YDEGEE, per germline. The ends lost 1 base at V and 7 bases at J; junction bases unmatched: 6. The CDR3 loop reads CASSLTWDRGRNSPLHF. CDR3 coding DNA: TGTGCCAGCAGCTTGACCTGGGACAGGGGGCGAAATTCACCCCTCCACTTT.

The rearrangement uses TRBV5-4 and TRBJ2-5, with D uncertain. Germline-derived CDR1 and CDR2 are SGHNT and YYREEE (reference sequence). Trimming cost V 4 bases and J 5 bases, with 9 bases left between them. The CDR3 length is 12 residues. The DNA of the CDR3 is TGTGCCAGCAGCACTATCTCGGAGACCCAGTACTTC. As protein: CASSTISETQYF.

The chain couples TRBV7-2 to TRBJ1-5, with D hard to call. V shed 2 bases and J shed 1 base, with 6 bases lying between them. This CDR3 comprises 14 residues. CDR1 and CDR2 from the germline V gene are SGHTA and FQGNSA. The CDR3 DNA reads TGTGCCAGCAGCTTAATCCGGAGCAATCAGCCCCAGCATTTT. Translated: CASSLIRSNQPQHF.

This chain uses TRBV2 with TRBJ2-4; a weak D match, TRBD1 (5 bases). The CDR3 extends over 15 amino acids. Per germline, CDR1 SNHLY and CDR2 FYNNEI. V lost 2 bases and J 5 bases, leaving 13 bases between the germline ends. Here the CDR3 DNA reads TGTGCCAGCAGTGAACGAATTGACAGTCAAAACATTCAGTACTTC. Translating it yields CASSERIDSQNIQYF. Drawing the rest from reference TRBV2 and TRBJ2-4, the complete variable domain is EPEVTQTPSHQVTQMGQEVILRCVPISNHLYFYWYRQILGQKVEFLVSFYNNEISEKSEIFDDQFSVERPDGSNFTLKIRSTKLEDSAMYFCASSERIDSQNIQYFGAGTRLSVL.

The chain combines TRBV11-1 with TRBJ1-3; D is perhaps TRBD1 (6 bases). The V end was cut by 5 bases, the J end by 2 bases, with 13 bases between. The CDR3 contains 15 residues. Germline V gives CDR1 SGHAT, CDR2 FQDESV (reference sequence). DNA for the CDR3: TGTGCCAGCAGCCCCAGGGGTACGACTGGAAACACCATATATTTT. Amino acid sequence: CASSPRGTTGNTIYF.

The chain links TRBV6-5 to TRBJ1-2; D gene ambiguous. Trimming removed 6 bases at V and 3 bases at J, with 8 bases between. Germline V CDR1 and CDR2: MNHEY, SVGAGI. This CDR3 is built from 12 residues. In DNA, the CDR3 is TGTGCCAGCAGCCCAGGAGACTATGGCTACACCTTC. This translates into CASSPGDYGYTF.

V gene TRBV6-5 combines with J gene TRBJ2-3; D not certain. The CDR3 runs to 13 residues. The germline V and J ends were trimmed by 7 bases and 6 bases, with 14 bases remaining between them. The V gene's germline CDR1 is MNHEY and CDR2 SVGAGI. The CDR3 here is CASTTDPWDTQYF. Here the CDR3 DNA reads TGTGCCAGCACCACGGACCCCTGGGATACGCAGTATTTT.